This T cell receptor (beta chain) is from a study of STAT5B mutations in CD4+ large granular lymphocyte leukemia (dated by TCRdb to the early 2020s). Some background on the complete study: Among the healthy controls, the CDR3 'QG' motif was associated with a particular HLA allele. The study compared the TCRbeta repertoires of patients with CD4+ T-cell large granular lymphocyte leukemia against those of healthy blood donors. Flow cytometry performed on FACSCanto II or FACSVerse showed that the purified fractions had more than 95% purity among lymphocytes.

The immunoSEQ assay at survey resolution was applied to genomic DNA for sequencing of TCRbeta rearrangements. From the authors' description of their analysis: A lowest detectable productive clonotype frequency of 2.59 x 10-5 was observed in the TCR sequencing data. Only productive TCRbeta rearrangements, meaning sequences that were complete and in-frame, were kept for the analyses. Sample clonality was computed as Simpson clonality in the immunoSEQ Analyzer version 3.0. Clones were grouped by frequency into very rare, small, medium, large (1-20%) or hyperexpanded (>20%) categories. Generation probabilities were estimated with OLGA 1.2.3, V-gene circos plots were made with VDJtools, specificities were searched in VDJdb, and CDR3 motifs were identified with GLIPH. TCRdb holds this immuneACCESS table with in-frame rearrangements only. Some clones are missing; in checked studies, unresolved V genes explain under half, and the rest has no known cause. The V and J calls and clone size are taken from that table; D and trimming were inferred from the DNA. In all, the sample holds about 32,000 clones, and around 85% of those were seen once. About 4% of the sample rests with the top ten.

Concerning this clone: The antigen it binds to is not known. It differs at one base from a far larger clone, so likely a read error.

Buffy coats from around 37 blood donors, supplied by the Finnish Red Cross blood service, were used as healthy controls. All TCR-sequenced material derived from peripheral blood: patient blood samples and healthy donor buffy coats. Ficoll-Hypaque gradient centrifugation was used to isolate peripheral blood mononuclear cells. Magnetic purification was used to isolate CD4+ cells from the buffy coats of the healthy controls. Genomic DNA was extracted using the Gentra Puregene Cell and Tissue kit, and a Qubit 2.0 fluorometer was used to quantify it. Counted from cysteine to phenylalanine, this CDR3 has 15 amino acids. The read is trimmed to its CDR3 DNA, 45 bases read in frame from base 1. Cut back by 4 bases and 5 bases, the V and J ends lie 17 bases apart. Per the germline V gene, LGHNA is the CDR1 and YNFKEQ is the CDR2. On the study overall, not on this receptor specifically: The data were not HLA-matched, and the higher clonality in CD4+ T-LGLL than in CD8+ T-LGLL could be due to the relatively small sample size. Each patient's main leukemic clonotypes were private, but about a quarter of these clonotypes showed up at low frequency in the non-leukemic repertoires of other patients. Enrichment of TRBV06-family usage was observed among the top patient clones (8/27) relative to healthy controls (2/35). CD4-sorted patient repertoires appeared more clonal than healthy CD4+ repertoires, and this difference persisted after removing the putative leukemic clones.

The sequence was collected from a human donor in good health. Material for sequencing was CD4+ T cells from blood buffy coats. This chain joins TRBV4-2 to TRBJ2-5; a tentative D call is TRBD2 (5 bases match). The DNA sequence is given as TGTGCCAGCAGCCCCGAGGACTCCCCCCGGGAGACCCAGTACTTC. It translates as CASSPEDSPRETQYF.